Each of the 15 T cell receptor beta chains below was sequenced from the same sample in a study of shared clonotypes between healthy human individuals. Repertoires were generated with immunoSEQ multiplex PCR, while TCRdb's copy carries only in-frame clones and drops some. The sample carries 2 million to 2.5 million clones, 93% recorded once. What was sequenced was naive CD4+ T cells from PBMCs. The subset was: CD45RA+ positively selected. The receptors come from a young man in good health. Some clones in this sample may be carry-over from other donors' samples.

The chain links TRBV9 to TRBJ2-1; either TRBD1 or TRBD2 may fit D (6 bases each). The CDR3 contains 16 residues. CDR1 is SGDLS, CDR2 YYNGEE, per germline. V was cut by 3 bases and J by 1 base, with 14 bases left in between. The chain's CDR3 is CASSETGRGSYNEQFF. CDR3 bases: TGTGCCAGCAGCGAGACAGGACGGGGGTCCTACAATGAGCAGTTCTTC.

This rearrangement joins TRBV7-2 to TRBJ2-7; 8 bases agree with TRBD2. This CDR3 comprises 13 residues. CDR1 SGHTA and CDR2 FQGNSA come from the germline V gene. V gave up 8 bases and J gave up 2 bases; unmatched junction bases: 5. The CDR3 loop reads CASQGGGTYEQYF. The DNA of the CDR3 is TGTGCCAGCCAGGGCGGGGGGACCTACGAGCAGTACTTC. The whole variable domain, remainder taken from reference TRBV7-2 and TRBJ2-7, is GAGVSQSPSNKVTEKGKDVELRCDPISGHTALYWYRQSLGQGLEFLIYFQGNSAPDKSGLPSDRFSAERTGGSVSTLTIQRTQQEDSAVYLCASQGGGTYEQYFGPGTRLTVT.

The chain recombines TRBV19 with TRBJ2-1; D perhaps matches TRBD2 (5 bases). Trimming left V 3 bases short and J 1 base short, with 10 bases between. The CDR3 has 15 amino acids. In germline, CDR1 is LNHDA, CDR2 SQIVND (reference sequence). The CDR3 region is CASSMGSGSYNEQFF. In nucleotides, the CDR3 is TGTGCCAGTAGTATGGGAAGCGGATCCTACAATGAGCAGTTCTTC. Drawing the rest from reference TRBV19 and TRBJ2-1, the complete variable domain is DGGITQSPKYLFRKEGQNVTLSCEQNLNHDAMYWYRQDPGQGLRLIYYSQIVNDFQKGDIAEGYSVSREKKESFPLTVTSAQKNPTAFYLCASSMGSGSYNEQFFGPGTRLTVL.

The chain joins TRBV28 to TRBJ2-2; TRBD2 aligns across 11 bases. The V segment lost 2 bases and the J segment 4 bases; nucleotides outside the gene matches: 3. The CDR3 spans 16 residues. Germline V gene data show CDR1 as MDHEN and CDR2 as SYDVKM. The CDR3 nucleotides are TGTGCCAGCAGTTTAATAGCGGGAGGGGTCACCGGGGAGCTGTTTTTT. Translating gives CASSLIAGGVTGELFF. The variable domain in full, completed from reference TRBV28 and TRBJ2-2, reads DVKVTQSSRYLVKRTGEKVFLECVQDMDHENMFWYRQDPGLGLRLIYFSYDVKMKEKGDIPEGYSVSREKKERFSLILESASTNQTSMYLCASSLIAGGVTGELFFGEGSRLTVL.

The chain carries TRBV7-2 and TRBJ1-1; the D gene is possibly TRBD1 (5 bases). The CDR3 has 12 amino acids. V lost 5 bases and J lost 6, with 10 bases in between. CDR1 SGHTA and CDR2 FQGNSA come from the germline V gene. Written as DNA, the CDR3 is TGTGCCAGCAGCCTCGACAGTGCTGAAGCTTTCTTT. It yields the protein CASSLDSAEAFF.

The chain is built from TRBV19 and TRBJ2-7; 7 bases agree with TRBD1. V gave up 4 bases and J gave up 0 bases; unmatched junction bases: 3. The CDR3 loop spans 14 amino acids. CDR1 is LNHDA, CDR2 SQIVND, per germline (reference sequence). Here the CDR3 reads CASSRTGDSYEQYF. CDR3 nucleotide sequence: TGTGCCAGTAGTAGGACAGGAGACTCCTACGAGCAGTACTTC. The full variable domain, rest sourced from reference TRBV19 and TRBJ2-7, is DGGITQSPKYLFRKEGQNVTLSCEQNLNHDAMYWYRQDPGQGLRLIYYSQIVNDFQKGDIAEGYSVSREKKESFPLTVTSAQKNPTAFYLCASSRTGDSYEQYFGPGTRLTVT.

The rearrangement links TRBV28 to TRBJ2-5; TRBD2 agrees at 7 bases. The germline V gene has CDR1 MDHEN and CDR2 SYDVKM. This CDR3 spans 13 amino acids. Germline trimming cut 9 bases from V and 3 bases from J; bases unmatched to any gene: 7. The CDR3 DNA reads as TGTGCCAGTGGTAGCGGGTCTGAAGAGACCCAGTACTTC. Protein sequence: CASGSGSEETQYF. Full variable domain (rest looked up from reference TRBV28 and TRBJ2-5): DVKVTQSSRYLVKRTGEKVFLECVQDMDHENMFWYRQDPGLGLRLIYFSYDVKMKEKGDIPEGYSVSREKKERFSLILESASTNQTSMYLCASGSGSEETQYFGPGTRLLVL.

A word on this clone: The same CDR3 also results from other DNA sequences found in this sample. This sequence joins TRBV18 and TRBJ1-1; 8 bases line up with TRBD1. CDR3 length equals 12 residues. V lost 2 bases and J lost 7; bases outside the gene matches: 0. Germline assignment: CDR1 KGHSH and CDR2 LQKENI. CDR3 in amino acids: CASSPGQGEAFF. The CDR3, as DNA: TGTGCCAGCTCACCAGGACAGGGTGAAGCTTTCTTT.

This clone showed up just a few times. The junction departs from germline at one end; a sequencing error may be responsible. This chain links TRBV7-9 with TRBJ1-4, with 7 bases fitting TRBD1. Germline CDR1 and CDR2: SEHNR and FQNEAQ (reference sequence). This CDR3 spans 11 amino acids. CDR3 coding DNA: TGTGCCAGCAGCAACGACAGGGCCATGGTTTTT. This codes for CASSNDRAMVF.

This chain joins TRBV10-1 and TRBJ2-3, with 14 bases that match TRBD2. In germline, CDR1 is WNHNN, CDR2 SYGVQD (reference sequence). The ends lost 6 bases at V and 0 bases at J; junction bases unmatched: 2. CDR3 length: 16 amino acids. CDR3 region: CASSGTSGSSTDTQYF. CDR3 in DNA: TGCGCCAGCAGCGGGACTAGCGGGAGCAGCACAGATACGCAGTATTTT.

Here the CDR3 DNA reads TGTGCCAGCTCACTTGGGACAGGTCCTACACTTAACTATGGCTACACCTTC. It yields the protein CASSLGTGPTLNYGYTF. The V and J genes are TRBV18 and TRBJ1-2; 8 bases match TRBD1. V lost 4 bases to trimming and J lost 1 base; unmatched junction nucleotides: 11. The CDR3 runs to 17 residues. Germline-derived CDR1 and CDR2 are KGHSH and LQKENI.

The chain uses TRBV5-5 and TRBJ1-5; perhaps TRBD1 as D (5 bases). The CDR3 length is 15 residues. Germline CDR1 and CDR2: SGHKS and YYEKEE (reference sequence). Trimming took off 0 bases at V and 7 bases at J, with 14 bases between the two ends. The CDR3 spells CASSLGAGLGQPQHF. CDR3 coding DNA: TGTGCCAGCAGCTTGGGGGCAGGGCTAGGCCAGCCCCAGCATTTT.

CDR3 in amino acids: CASSLEGGNEQYF. Here the CDR3 DNA reads TGTGCCAGCAGCTTAGAAGGGGGGAACGAGCAGTACTTC. This rearrangement joins TRBV11-2 to TRBJ2-7; D might be TRBD1 or TRBD2, each matching 6 bases. The CDR3 contains 13 residues. Trimming cost V 0 bases and J 5 bases, with 8 bases left between them. Germline V gene sequence: CDR1 SGHAT, CDR2 FQNNGV.

This clone was detected only once. The genes are TRBV2 and TRBJ2-2, with TRBD1 matching over 9 bases. Germline V gives CDR1 SNHLY, CDR2 FYNNEI. This CDR3 contains 14 residues. V was clipped by 8 bases and J by 4 bases; unmatched bases: 5. CDR3 sequence reads: CASGTGWSTGELFF. The CDR3, as DNA: TGTGCCAGCGGGACAGGGTGGAGCACCGGGGAGCTGTTTTTT.

This rearrangement joins TRBV30 to TRBJ2-1; D call uncertain. The CDR3 has 14 residues. Germline V gene data show CDR1 as GTSNPN and CDR2 as SVGIG (reference sequence). V lost 2 bases to trimming and J lost 0 bases, with 8 bases between them. CDR3 protein: CAWSLGPSYNEQFF. The CDR3, as DNA: TGTGCCTGGAGTCTAGGCCCCTCCTACAATGAGCAGTTCTTC.